This TCR beta chain was found in a study of control samples from healthy donors and cancer patients (dated by TCRdb to 2018 to 2020). Concerning this clone itself: It has no known antigen specificity. Per-nucleotide qualities are absent, and no much larger clonotype sits a single base away.

Libraries came from the immunoSEQ multiplex PCR assay. TCRdb took over this immuneACCESS table, retaining in-frame rearrangements with V and J assigned. Such tables are incomplete; in checked studies, under half of the missing clones stem from an unresolved V gene, and the remainder is unexplained. The sample data list under 70,000 clones, and 88% of these were observed just once. The biggest ten clones account for 3% to 4% of the sample. The CDR3 holds 15 amino acids from the cysteine to the phenylalanine. The retained sequence is limited to the CDR3, 45 bases, with the frame set at the first base. Deletion took 3 bases off V and 2 bases off J, with a span of 15 bases between the germline ends. The CDR1 and CDR2 encoded by the germline V gene are SQVTM and ANQGSEA.

The receptor chain draws on TRBV29-1 and TRBJ2-3; the D gene is not confidently resolved. Sequenced material: blood. This TCR was recovered from a man aged 50-60 years in good health. The sequence in DNA is TGCAGCGTTGAGGACCCCCCTTCCACCACAGATACGCAGTATTTT. This gives the protein CSVEDPPSTTDTQYF.